The present entry profiles one TCR beta chain with its context. Which cohort a participant joined came from the clinical history participants gave. These data belong to a study of blood T cell repertoires in COVID-19. Germline trimming cut 4 bases from V and 6 bases from J; bases unmatched to any gene: 4. Germline-derived CDR1 and CDR2 are LGHNA and YSLEER. CDR3 length: 14 amino acids. As handled by the study authors: Reference gene primer amplification in the assay estimated nucleated cell counts. Clones were sequenced by immunoSEQ multiplex PCR, and TCRdb holds only the in-frame ones, with some missing. V and J calls and clone size come straight from that table; D and trimming were deduced from the DNA. Of more than 300,000 clones detected, around nine tenths appear once; the ten largest clones hold around 5.9%.

This receptor was obtained from a woman aged 30 to 39 who had recovered from COVID-19. The chain combines TRBV4-3 with TRBJ2-7; TRBD1 matches 12 bases. Sequencing used PBMCs or T cells enriched from blood (not recorded which). CDR3 amino acids: CASSPGTGGLEQYF. The CDR3 DNA sequence: TGCGCCAGCAGCCCCGGGACAGGGGGCCTCGAGCAGTACTTC.